The rows below give T cell receptor beta chains drawn from one sample of a study of blood T cell repertoires in COVID-19. Using immunoSEQ multiplex PCR, the repertoire was profiled, and TCRdb retains in-frame clones only, with some absent. The sample contains about 300,000 clones, roughly nine tenths of which appear only once. Sequenced input: peripheral blood. The receptors were gathered from a woman between 25 and 40 years old with COVID-19, enrolled during active disease. Both conserved end residues are part of each CDR3. The order of the fields is clone size, D gene, J gene, V gene, CDR3 length, CDR3 protein, CDR3 DNA. A D gene is named only where the DNA matches it firmly. The size of a clone is reported for some rows only, either as once, few or many, or as a class for expanded clones.

>.|.|TRBJ1-1|TRBV19|15
CASNPIQGLNTEAFF
TGTGCCAGTAATCCGATACAGGGACTGAACACTGAAGCTTTCTTT
>.|.|TRBJ1-1|TRBV5-1|13
CASSWGLNTEAFF
TGCGCCAGCAGCTGGGGACTTAACACTGAAGCTTTCTTT
>.|TRBD1|TRBJ1-2|TRBV7-9|14
CASSPGQGFWGYTF
TGTGCCAGCAGCCCCGGACAGGGTTTTTGGGGCTACACCTTC
>.|TRBD1|TRBJ1-2|TRBV6-5|15
CASTPGDRGAYGYTF
TGTGCCAGCACCCCGGGGGACAGGGGGGCCTATGGCTACACCTTC
>once|.|TRBJ2-7|TRBV7-2|16
CASSLRGGRSSYEQYF
TGTGCCAGCAGCTTACGGGGAGGCAGGAGCTCCTACGAGCAGTACTTC
>.|.|TRBJ1-1|TRBV30|13
CAWSRQTSTEAFF
TGTGCCTGGAGTAGACAGACGAGCACTGAAGCTTTCTTT
>once|TRBD1|TRBJ2-2|TRBV11-3|14
CASWDRENTGELFF
TGTGCCTCCTGGGACAGGGAGAACACCGGGGAGCTGTTTTTT
>.|.|TRBJ1-6|TRBV7-9|11
CASSVNSPLHF
TGTGCCAGCAGCGTAAATTCACCCCTCCACTTT
>.|.|TRBJ1-2|TRBV11-2|14
CASSPRVGIDGYTF
TGTGCCAGCAGCCCCAGGGTGGGGATCGATGGCTACACCTTC
>.|.|TRBJ1-2|TRBV6-5|13
CASSYSQALSYTF
TGTGCCAGCAGTTATAGTCAGGCCCTATCCTACACCTTC
>.|.|TRBJ1-1|TRBV6-5|14
CASRSLGGNTEAFF
TGTGCCAGCAGGTCCCTGGGGGGGAACACTGAAGCTTTCTTT
>once|TRBD2|TRBJ2-5|TRBV19|15
CASSIVGAGGETQYF
TGTGCCAGTAGTATAGTGGGGGCGGGAGGAGAGACCCAGTACTTC
>.|.|TRBJ2-2|TRBV19|14
CASSMAANTGELFF
TGTGCCAGTAGTATGGCGGCGAACACCGGGGAGCTGTTTTTT
>once|TRBD1|TRBJ1-6|TRBV7-8|15
CASSLAGQGRVALHF
TGTGCCAGCAGCTTAGCGGGACAGGGCCGGGTCGCCCTCCACTTT
>.|.|TRBJ1-2|TRBV11-3|15
CASSLAGAGGLGYTF
TGTGCCAGCAGCTTAGCAGGGGCTGGGGGCCTTGGCTACACCTTC
>.|.|TRBJ1-3|TRBV5-1|15
CASSTRGSAGNTIYF
TGCGCCAGCAGCACCCGGGGGTCAGCGGGAAACACCATATATTTT